These T cell receptor beta chains were read from a single sample in a study of blood T cells in healthy people across ages. In TCRdb, the 5' RACE reads were re-called with MiXCR into one record per CDR3 protein. Here the sample spans around 2 million distinct CDR3 sequences, 35% to 50% being singletons. Input material: blood. The receptor set was obtained from a human donor in good health. Both conserved end residues are part of each CDR3. Fields, in order: V gene, J gene, CDR3 protein.

v_gene: TRBV7-9; j_gene: .; CDR3aa: CASSPPNGSVYEQYF
v_gene: TRBV7-3; j_gene: TRBJ2-5; CDR3aa: CASSLLGLPEETQYF
v_gene: TRBV12-3/TRBV12-4; j_gene: TRBJ2-3; CDR3aa: CASSYGRDTQYF
v_gene: TRBV6-5; j_gene: TRBJ2-5; CDR3aa: CASSSFSMEGGDETQYF
v_gene: TRBV7-3; j_gene: TRBJ2-1; CDR3aa: CASSLIGGGFGNEQFF
v_gene: TRBV6-2/TRBV6-3; j_gene: TRBJ1-5; CDR3aa: CASSYSSEYSNQPQHF
v_gene: TRBV7-3; j_gene: TRBJ2-1; CDR3aa: CASSLSGGASLNEQFF
v_gene: TRBV29-1; j_gene: TRBJ2-7; CDR3aa: CSAEQSVILIYEQYF
v_gene: TRBV12-3/TRBV12-4; j_gene: TRBJ2-7; CDR3aa: CASSFSRGLSEQYF
v_gene: TRBV5-6; j_gene: TRBJ2-3; CDR3aa: CTSSRRDRGLSDTQYF
v_gene: TRBV27; j_gene: TRBJ2-7; CDR3aa: CASSSGARLYEQYF
v_gene: TRBV7-7; j_gene: TRBJ2-1; CDR3aa: CASSLLPGVYNEQFF
v_gene: TRBV3-1; j_gene: TRBJ2-4; CDR3aa: CASSTPGTGVYNEQYF
v_gene: TRBV27; j_gene: TRBJ2-6; CDR3aa: CASSSEDAGANVLTF
v_gene: TRBV6-2/TRBV6-3; j_gene: .; CDR3aa: CVSSRSTNQGETQYF
v_gene: TRBV20-1; j_gene: TRBJ1-6; CDR3aa: CSASLFGSPLHF
v_gene: TRBV7-2; j_gene: TRBJ1-2; CDR3aa: CASSLIYNTYTF
v_gene: TRBV12-3/TRBV12-4; j_gene: TRBJ2-1; CDR3aa: CASSLFVGQQFF
v_gene: TRBV5-5; j_gene: TRBJ2-6; CDR3aa: CASSPTRDNSGANVLTF
v_gene: TRBV5-1; j_gene: TRBJ2-3; CDR3aa: CASSLLGSRRDTQYF
v_gene: TRBV7-2; j_gene: TRBJ2-7; CDR3aa: CASSLEQKVYEQYF
v_gene: TRBV4-2; j_gene: TRBJ1-2; CDR3aa: CASSQEAVTANYGYTF
v_gene: TRBV10-3; j_gene: TRBJ2-7; CDR3aa: CAISESAGSYEQYF
v_gene: TRBV20-1; j_gene: TRBJ2-4; CDR3aa: CSALGLAGVYLAKNIQYF
v_gene: TRBV10-3; j_gene: TRBJ1-2; CDR3aa: CAISELVDIPGDGYTF
v_gene: TRBV4-3; j_gene: TRBJ2-1; CDR3aa: CASSQDPPDWSSYNEQFF
v_gene: TRBV7-3; j_gene: TRBJ1-1; CDR3aa: CASSFGRDGTEAFF
v_gene: TRBV12-3/TRBV12-4; j_gene: TRBJ1-2; CDR3aa: CASSVETAFYGYTF
v_gene: TRBV13; j_gene: TRBJ2-1; CDR3aa: CASSHIGDRRSYNEQFF
v_gene: TRBV27; j_gene: TRBJ2-7; CDR3aa: CASRGGLGFYEQYF
v_gene: TRBV10-3; j_gene: TRBJ2-5; CDR3aa: CAIRSTGLGEQYF